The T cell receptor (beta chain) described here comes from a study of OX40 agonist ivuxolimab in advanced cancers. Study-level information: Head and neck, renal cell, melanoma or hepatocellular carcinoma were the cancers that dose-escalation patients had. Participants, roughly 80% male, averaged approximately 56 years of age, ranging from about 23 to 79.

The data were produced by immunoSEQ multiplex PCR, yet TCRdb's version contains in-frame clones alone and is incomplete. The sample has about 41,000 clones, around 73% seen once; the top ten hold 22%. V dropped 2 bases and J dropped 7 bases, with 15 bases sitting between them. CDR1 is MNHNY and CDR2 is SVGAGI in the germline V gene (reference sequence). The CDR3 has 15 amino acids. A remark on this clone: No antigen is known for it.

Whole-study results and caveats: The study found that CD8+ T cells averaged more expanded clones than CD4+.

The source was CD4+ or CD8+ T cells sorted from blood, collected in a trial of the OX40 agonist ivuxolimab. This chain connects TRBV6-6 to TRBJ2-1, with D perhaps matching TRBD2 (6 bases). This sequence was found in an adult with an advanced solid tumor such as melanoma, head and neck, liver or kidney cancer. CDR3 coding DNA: TGTGCCAGCAGTTACATAGGACTAAATCTAAATGAGCAGTTCTTC. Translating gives CASSYIGLNLNEQFF.